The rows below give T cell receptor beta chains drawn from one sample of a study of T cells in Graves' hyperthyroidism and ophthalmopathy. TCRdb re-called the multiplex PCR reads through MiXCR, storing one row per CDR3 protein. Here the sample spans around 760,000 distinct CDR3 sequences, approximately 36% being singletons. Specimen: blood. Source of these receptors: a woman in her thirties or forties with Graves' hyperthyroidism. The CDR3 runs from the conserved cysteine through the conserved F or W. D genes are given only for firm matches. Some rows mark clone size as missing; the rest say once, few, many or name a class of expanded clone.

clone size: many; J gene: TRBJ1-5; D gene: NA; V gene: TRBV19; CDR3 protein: CASSIADQPQHF; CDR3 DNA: TGTGCCAGTAGTATCGCAGATCAGCCCCAGCATTTT
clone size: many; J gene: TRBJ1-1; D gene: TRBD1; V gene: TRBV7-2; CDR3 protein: CASSFDRVNTEAFF; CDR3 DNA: TGTGCCAGCAGCTTCGACAGGGTGAACACTGAAGCTTTCTTT
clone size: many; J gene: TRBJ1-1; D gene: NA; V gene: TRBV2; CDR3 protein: CASSEGTGDVRIF; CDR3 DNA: TGTGCCAGCAGTGAAGGAACCGGGGACGTTCGGATCTTT
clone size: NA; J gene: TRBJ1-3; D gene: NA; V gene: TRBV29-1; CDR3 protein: CSVADSGTIYF; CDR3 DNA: TGCAGCGTCGCCGACAGTGGAACCATATATTTT
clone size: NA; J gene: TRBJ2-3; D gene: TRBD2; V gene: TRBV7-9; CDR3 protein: CASSRWTSGVSYADTQYF; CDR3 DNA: TGCGCCAGCAGCCGATGGACTAGCGGGGTTAGTTACGCAGATACGCAGTATTTT
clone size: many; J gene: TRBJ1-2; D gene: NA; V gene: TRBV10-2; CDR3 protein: CASSELTGNYGYTF; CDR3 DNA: TGCGCCAGCAGTGAGTTAACAGGGAACTATGGCTACACCTTC
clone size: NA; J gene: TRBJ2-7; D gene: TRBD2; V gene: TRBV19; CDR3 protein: CASSAGLADGYEQYF; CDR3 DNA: TGTGCCAGTAGTGCCGGACTAGCGGATGGCTACGAGCAGTACTTC
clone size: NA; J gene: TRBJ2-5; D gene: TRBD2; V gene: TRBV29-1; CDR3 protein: CSVETGGSLQETQYF; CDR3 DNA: TGCAGCGTTGAAACGGGGGGGTCCCTCCAAGAGACCCAGTACTTC
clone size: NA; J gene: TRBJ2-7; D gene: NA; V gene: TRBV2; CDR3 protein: CASSSRAISDLYEQYF; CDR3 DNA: TGTGCCAGCAGTTCGCGGGCGATATCGGACCTCTACGAGCAGTACTTC
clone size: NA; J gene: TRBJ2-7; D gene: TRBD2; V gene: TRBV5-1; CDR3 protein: CASSSLAGEWNEQYF; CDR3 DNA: TGCGCCAGCAGCTCATTAGCGGGAGAATGGAACGAGCAGTACTTC
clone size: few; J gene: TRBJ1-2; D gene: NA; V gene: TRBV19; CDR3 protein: CASSIAGRGRGYGYTF; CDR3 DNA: TGTGCCAGTAGTATAGCGGGTCGTGGCAGGGGCTATGGCTACACCTTC
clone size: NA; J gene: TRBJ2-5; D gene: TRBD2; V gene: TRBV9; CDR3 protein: CASSRPGGPETQYF; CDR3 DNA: TGTGCCAGCTCGAGGCCGGGGGGGCCAGAGACCCAGTACTTC
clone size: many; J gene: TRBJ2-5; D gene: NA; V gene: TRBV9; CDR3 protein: CASSVRGSDQETQYF; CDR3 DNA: TGTGCCAGCAGCGTAAGGGGGAGTGATCAAGAGACCCAGTACTTC
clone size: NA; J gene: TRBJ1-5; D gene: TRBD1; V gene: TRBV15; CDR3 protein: CATSRRLTGIETQHF; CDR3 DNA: TGTGCCACCAGCAGGCGACTGACAGGGATCGAGACCCAGCATTTT
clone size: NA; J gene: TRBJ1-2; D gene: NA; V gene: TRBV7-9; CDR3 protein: CAGSMETGIYGYTF; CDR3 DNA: TGTGCCGGCAGCATGGAAACCGGGATCTATGGCTACACCTTC
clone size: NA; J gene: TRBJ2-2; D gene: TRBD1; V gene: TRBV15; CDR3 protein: CATSRDYTGAVGELFF; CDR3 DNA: TGTGCCACCAGCAGAGACTATACAGGGGCTGTGGGGGAGCTGTTTTTT
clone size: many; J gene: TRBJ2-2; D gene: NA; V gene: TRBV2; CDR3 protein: CASSERAVGSFGELFF; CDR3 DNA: TGTGCCAGCAGTGAACGGGCGGTTGGCTCGTTCGGGGAGCTGTTTTTT
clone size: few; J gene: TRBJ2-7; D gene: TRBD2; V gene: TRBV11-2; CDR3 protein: CASSGQDSSGERFYEQYF; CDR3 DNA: TGTGCCAGCAGCGGCCAAGACTCTAGCGGGGAGCGTTTCTACGAGCAGTACTTC
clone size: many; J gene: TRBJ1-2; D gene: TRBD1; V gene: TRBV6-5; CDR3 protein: CASISGTGKGYTF; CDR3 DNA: TGTGCCAGCATCTCGGGGACAGGGAAAGGCTACACCTTC
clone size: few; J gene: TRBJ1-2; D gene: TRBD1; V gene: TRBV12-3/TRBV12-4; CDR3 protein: CASTIQGAFYGYTF; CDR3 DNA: TGTGCCAGCACCATACAGGGGGCTTTCTATGGCTACACCTTC
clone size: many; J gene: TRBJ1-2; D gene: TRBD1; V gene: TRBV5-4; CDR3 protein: CASSFDRGGGYTF; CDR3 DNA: TGTGCCAGCAGCTTTGACAGGGGAGGTGGCTACACCTTC
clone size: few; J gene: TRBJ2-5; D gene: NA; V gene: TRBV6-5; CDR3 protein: CASSYSSFLVQETQYF; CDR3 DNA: TGTGCCAGCAGTTACTCATCGTTCCTTGTTCAAGAGACCCAGTACTTC
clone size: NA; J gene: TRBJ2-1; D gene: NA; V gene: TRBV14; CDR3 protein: CASSQENSMKQFF; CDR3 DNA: TGTGCCAGCAGCCAAGAGAACTCAATGAAGCAGTTCTTC
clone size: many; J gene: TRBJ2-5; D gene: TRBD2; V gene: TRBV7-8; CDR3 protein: CATGLAGAGETQYF; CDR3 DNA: TGTGCCACGGGACTAGCGGGGGCTGGGGAGACCCAGTACTTC
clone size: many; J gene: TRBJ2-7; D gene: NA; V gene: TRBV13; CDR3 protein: CASSLFRSYEQYF; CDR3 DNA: TGTGCCAGCAGCTTATTTCGCAGCTACGAGCAGTACTTC
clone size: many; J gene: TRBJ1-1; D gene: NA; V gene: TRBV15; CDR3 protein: CATSRDMNTEAFF; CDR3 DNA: TGTGCCACCAGCAGAGACATGAACACTGAAGCTTTCTTT
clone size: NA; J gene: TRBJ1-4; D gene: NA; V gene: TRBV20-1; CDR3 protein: CSARDAGQGNEKLFF; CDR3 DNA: TGCAGTGCTAGAGATGCGGGGCAGGGTAATGAAAAACTGTTTTTT
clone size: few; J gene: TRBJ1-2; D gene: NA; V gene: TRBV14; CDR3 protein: CASSQEVPFYGYTF; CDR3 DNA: TGTGCCAGCAGCCAAGAGGTCCCCTTCTATGGCTACACCTTC
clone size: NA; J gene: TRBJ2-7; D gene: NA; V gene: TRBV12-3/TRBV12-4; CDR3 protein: CASRAGRGRTYEQYF; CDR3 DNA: TGTGCCAGCAGGGCCGGGCGGGGGCGAACCTACGAGCAGTACTTC
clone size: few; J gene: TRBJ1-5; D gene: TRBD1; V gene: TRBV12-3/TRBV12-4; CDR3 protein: CASSFGQVGDQPQHF; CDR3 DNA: TGTGCCAGCAGTTTTGGACAGGTCGGTGATCAGCCCCAGCATTTT
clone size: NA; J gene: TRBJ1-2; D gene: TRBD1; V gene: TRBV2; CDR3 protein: CASNRMTGEGGYTF; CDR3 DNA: TGTGCCAGCAATCGGATGACAGGGGAGGGAGGCTACACCTTC
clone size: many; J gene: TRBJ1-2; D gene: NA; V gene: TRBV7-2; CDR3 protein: CASSLMVGLLDYGYTF; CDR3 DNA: TGTGCCAGCAGCTTAATGGTAGGGCTATTGGACTATGGCTACACCTTC
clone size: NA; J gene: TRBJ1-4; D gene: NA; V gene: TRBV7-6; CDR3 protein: CASSFSGMKNCFF; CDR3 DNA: NA
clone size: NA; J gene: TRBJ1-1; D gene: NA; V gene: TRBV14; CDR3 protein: CASSQGVRVYTEAFF; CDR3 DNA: TGTGCCAGCAGCCAAGGCGTTCGGGTGTACACTGAAGCTTTCTTT
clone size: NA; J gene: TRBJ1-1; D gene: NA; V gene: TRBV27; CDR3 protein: CASSLTPEGSTEAFF; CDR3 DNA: TGTGCCAGCAGTTTGACGCCCGAGGGATCCACTGAAGCTTTCTTT
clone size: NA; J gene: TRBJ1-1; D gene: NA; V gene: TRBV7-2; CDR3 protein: CASTSGTRLAFF; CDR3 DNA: TGTGCCAGCACTTCGGGGACGCGCCTGGCTTTCTTT
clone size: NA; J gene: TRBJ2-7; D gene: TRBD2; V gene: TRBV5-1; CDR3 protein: CASSSSGSYNEQYF; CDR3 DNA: TGCGCCAGCAGCTCCAGCGGGAGCTACAATGAGCAGTACTTC
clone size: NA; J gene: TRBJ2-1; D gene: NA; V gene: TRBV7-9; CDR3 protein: CASSHPGDLWGDEQFF; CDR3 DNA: TGTGCCAGCAGCCATCCGGGCGATCTTTGGGGAGATGAGCAGTTCTTC
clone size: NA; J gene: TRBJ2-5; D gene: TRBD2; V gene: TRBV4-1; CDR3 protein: CASSQRTSGGPETQYF; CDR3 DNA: TGCGCCAGCAGCCAACGGACTAGCGGGGGTCCGGAGACCCAGTACTTC
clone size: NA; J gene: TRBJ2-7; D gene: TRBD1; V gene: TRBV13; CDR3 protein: CASGTGAFYEQYF; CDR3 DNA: TGTGCCAGCGGGACAGGGGCCTTCTACGAGCAGTACTTC
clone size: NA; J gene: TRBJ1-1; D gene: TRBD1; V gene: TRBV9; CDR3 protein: CASSSQGAIEAFF; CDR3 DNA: TGTGCCAGCAGCTCTCAGGGGGCGATTGAAGCTTTCTTT
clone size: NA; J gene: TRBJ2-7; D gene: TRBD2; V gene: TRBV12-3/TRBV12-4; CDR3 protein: CASSRSGGPSYEQYF; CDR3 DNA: TGTGCCAGCAGTCGGAGCGGGGGGCCCTCCTACGAGCAGTACTTC
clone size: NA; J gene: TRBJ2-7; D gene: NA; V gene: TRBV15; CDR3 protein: CATSSGRQSSHEQYF; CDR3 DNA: TGTGCCACCAGCAGTGGAAGACAGTCTTCCCACGAGCAGTACTTC
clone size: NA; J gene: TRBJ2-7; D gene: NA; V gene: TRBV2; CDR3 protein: CASSGGSSYNEQYF; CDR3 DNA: TGTGCCAGCAGTGGGGGGAGCTCCTACAATGAGCAGTACTTC
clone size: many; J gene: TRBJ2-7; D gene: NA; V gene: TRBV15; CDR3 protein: CATSPLVVGSYEQYF; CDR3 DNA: TGTGCCACCAGTCCCTTGGTAGTCGGCTCCTACGAGCAGTACTTC